This T cell receptor (beta chain) was sequenced in a study of OX40 agonist ivuxolimab in advanced cancers. The assay was immunoSEQ multiplex PCR, and TCRdb's table has in-frame clones only and misses some. The profile shows over 80,000 clones, 88% of them singletons. The germline V gene encodes CDR1 MNHEY and CDR2 SMNVEV (reference sequence). The V end was cut by 1 base, the J end by 7 bases, with 20 bases between. The CDR3 runs to 18 residues. This sequence joins TRBV27 and TRBJ1-6; D gene unclear. Source: CD4+ or CD8+ T cells sorted from blood, taken in a trial of the OX40 agonist ivuxolimab. The sequence came from an adult with an advanced solid tumor such as melanoma, head and neck, liver or kidney cancer. CDR3 loop: CASSLWITGAGPNSPLHF. For the CDR3, the DNA is TGTGCCAGCAGTTTATGGATAACGGGTGCAGGCCCCAATTCACCCCTCCACTTT.